These T cell receptor beta chains were read from a single sample in a study of Tregs in tolerant kidney transplant recipients. The data were produced by immunoSEQ multiplex PCR, yet TCRdb's version contains in-frame clones alone and is incomplete. The data hold 200,000 to 300,000 clones, with about 80% observed a single time. Specimen: CD4+ T cells from blood. All receptors come from a human donor in good health. CDR3s leave out the opening cysteine and the closing phenylalanine or tryptophan.

v_call	j_call	cdr3_aa
TRBV7-6	TRBJ2-5	ASSPHGASGGETQY
TRBV29-1	TRBJ2-1	TFAGNHNEQF
TRBV4-1	TRBJ2-5	ASSQDGTGRETQY
TRBV5-4	TRBJ2-5	ASSLRLTAGAQY
TRBV5-6	TRBJ2-5	ASSLVTGSQY
TRBV7-8	TRBJ1-5	ASARDSNQPQH
TRBV7-2	TRBJ1-1	ASSDRNTEAF
TRBV11-1	TRBJ1-2	ASSLDLVLGYT
TRBV7-2	TRBJ2-1	ASSLAGGPYNEQF
TRBV27	TRBJ2-4	ASSGRRGNIQY
TRBV6-1	TRBJ2-7	ASREGRGPYEQY
TRBV4-1	TRBJ2-1	ASSQRLAGGVSYNEQF
TRBV7-5	TRBJ2-7	VRSFRGISGEQY
TRBV7-3	TRBJ2-3	ASSSESTGADTQY
TRBV7-6	TRBJ1-6	ASSLESPANNSPLH
TRBV7-9	.	ASSRDYEQY
TRBV5-1	TRBJ2-3	ASSLVAGGSGTDTQY
TRBV19	TRBJ1-5	ASSIDLNRVVNQPQH
TRBV5-6	TRBJ2-7	ASSLRGPPYEQY
TRBV6-5	TRBJ1-2	ASSYRGPNYGYT
TRBV27	TRBJ2-3	ASSSLGIGTDTQY
TRBV7-8	TRBJ1-2	ASSSRDLWGYT